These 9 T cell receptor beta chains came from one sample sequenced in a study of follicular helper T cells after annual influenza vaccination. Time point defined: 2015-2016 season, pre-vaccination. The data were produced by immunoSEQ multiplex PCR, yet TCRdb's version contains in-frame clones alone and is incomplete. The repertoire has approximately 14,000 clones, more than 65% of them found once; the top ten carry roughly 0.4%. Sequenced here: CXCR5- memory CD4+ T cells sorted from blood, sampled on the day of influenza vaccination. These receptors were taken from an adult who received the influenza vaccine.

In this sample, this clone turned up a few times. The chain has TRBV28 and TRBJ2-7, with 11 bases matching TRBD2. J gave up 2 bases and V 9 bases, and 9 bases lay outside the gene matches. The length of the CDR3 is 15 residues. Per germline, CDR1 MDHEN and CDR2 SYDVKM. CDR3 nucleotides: TGTGCCAGTAACCTTAGCGGGGGGGTCCCCTACGAGCAGTACTTC. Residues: CASNLSGGVPYEQYF.

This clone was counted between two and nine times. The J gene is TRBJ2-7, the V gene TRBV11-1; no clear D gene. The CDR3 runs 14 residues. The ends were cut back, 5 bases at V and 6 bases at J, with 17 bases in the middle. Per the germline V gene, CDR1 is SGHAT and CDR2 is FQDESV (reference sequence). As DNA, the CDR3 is TGTGCCAGCAGCAACCTGGTCGAAAGTGGCGAGCAGTACTTC. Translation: CASSNLVESGEQYF. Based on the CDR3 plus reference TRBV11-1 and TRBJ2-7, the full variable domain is EAEVAQSPRYKITEKSQAVAFWCDPISGHATLYWYRQILGQGPELLVQFQDESVVDDSQLPKDRFSAERLKGVDSTLKIQPAELGDSAMYLCASSNLVESGEQYFGPGTRLTVT.

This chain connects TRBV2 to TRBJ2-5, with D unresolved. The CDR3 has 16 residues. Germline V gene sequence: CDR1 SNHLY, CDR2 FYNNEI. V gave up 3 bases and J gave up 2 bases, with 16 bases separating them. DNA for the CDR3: TGTGCCAGCAGTGAGTTCGGCCGGCGACTTCAAGAGACCCAGTACTTC. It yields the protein CASSEFGRRLQETQYF.

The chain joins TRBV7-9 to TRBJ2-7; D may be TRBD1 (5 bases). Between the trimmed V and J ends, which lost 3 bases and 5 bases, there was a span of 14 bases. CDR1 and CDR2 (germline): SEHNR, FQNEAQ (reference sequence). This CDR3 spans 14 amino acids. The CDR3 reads CASSFRQLQDEQYF. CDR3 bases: TGTGCCAGCAGCTTCAGACAGCTTCAAGACGAGCAGTACTTC.

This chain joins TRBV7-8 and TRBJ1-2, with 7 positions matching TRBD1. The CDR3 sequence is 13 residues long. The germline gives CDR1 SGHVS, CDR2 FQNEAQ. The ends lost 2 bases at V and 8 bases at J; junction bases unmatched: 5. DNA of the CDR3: TGTGCCAGCAGCTTACAAACCAGGGGGGGCTACACCTTC. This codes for CASSLQTRGGYTF.

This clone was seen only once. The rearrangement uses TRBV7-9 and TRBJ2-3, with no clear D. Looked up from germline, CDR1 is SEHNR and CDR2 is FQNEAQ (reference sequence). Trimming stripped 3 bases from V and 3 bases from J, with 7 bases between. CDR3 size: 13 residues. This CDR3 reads CASSFPGTDTQYF. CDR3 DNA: TGTGCCAGCAGCTTTCCCGGGACAGATACGCAGTATTTT. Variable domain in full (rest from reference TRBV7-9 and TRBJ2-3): DTGVSQNPRHKITKRGQNVTFRCDPISEHNRLYWYRQTLGQGPEFLTYFQNEAQLEKSRLLSDRFSAERPKGSFSTLEIQRTEQGDSAMYLCASSFPGTDTQYFGPGTRLTVL.

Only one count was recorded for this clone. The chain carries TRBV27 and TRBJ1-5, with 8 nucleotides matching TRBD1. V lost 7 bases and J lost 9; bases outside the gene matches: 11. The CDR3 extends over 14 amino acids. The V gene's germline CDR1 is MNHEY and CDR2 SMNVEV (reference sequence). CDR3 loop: CASTTRGRPGPQHF. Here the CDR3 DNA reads TGTGCCAGCACCACCAGGGGGCGGCCGGGGCCCCAGCATTTT.

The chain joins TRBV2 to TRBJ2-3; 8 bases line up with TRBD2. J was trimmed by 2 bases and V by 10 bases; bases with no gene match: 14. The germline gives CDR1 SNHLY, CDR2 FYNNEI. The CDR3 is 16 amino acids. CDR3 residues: CATHQGRGVSTDTQYF. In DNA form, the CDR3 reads TGTGCCACCCATCAAGGGCGGGGGGTTTCCACAGATACGCAGTATTTT.

The CDR3 DNA is TGTGCCAGCAGCTCAATACGAAGGGGAAACACCATATATTTT. This gives the protein CASSSIRRGNTIYF. This chain joins TRBV11-2 and TRBJ1-3; D is unclear. Looked up from germline, CDR1 is SGHAT and CDR2 is FQNNGV. Between the trimmed V and J ends, which lost 4 bases and 4 bases, there was a span of 11 bases. The CDR3 sequence is 14 residues long.